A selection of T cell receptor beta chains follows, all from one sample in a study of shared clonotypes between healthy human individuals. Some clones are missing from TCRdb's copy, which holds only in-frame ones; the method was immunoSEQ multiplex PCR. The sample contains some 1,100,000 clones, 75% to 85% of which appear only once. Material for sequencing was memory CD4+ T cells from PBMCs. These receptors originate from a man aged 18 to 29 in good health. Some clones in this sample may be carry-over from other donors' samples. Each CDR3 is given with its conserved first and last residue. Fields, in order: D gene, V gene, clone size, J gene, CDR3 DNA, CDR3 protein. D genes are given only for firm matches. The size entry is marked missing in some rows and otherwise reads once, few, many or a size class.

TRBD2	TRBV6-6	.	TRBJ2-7	TGTGCCAGCAGTAGCGGGGGGGGAAGCTGGCCCCGCGAGCAGTACTTC	CASSSGGGSWPREQYF
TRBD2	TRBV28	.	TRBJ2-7	TGTGCCAGCAGTTTTGGGGGGGAGAGCTCCTACGAGCAGTACTTC	CASSFGGESSYEQYF
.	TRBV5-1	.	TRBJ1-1	TGCGCCAGCAGCCCCACGGGGCTGGACACTGAAGCTTTCTTT	CASSPTGLDTEAFF
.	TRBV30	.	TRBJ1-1	TGTGCCTGGAGTGTCGGGGGGACCCAGGTAGAAGCTTTCTTT	CAWSVGGTQVEAFF
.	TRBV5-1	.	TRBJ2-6	TGCGCCAGCAGCTTGGAACAGCTGAACGTCCTGACTTTC	CASSLEQLNVLTF
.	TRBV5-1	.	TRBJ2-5	TGCGCCAGCAGCTCCCGAATAAAAGAGACCCAGTACTTC	CASSSRIKETQYF
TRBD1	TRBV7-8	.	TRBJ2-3	TGTGCCAGCAGCGCCAGACAGGGGGCTACAGATACGCAGTATTTT	CASSARQGATDTQYF
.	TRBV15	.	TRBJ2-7	TGTGCCACCAGTCAAGACAGATCTTCCTCCTACGAGCAGTACTTC	CATSQDRSSSYEQYF
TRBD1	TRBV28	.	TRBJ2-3	TGTGCCAGCAGTGGGACAGTTCTGGCAGATACGCAGTATTTT	CASSGTVLADTQYF
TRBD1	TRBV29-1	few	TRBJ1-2	TGCAGCGCAGAGAAACAGGGGAACTATGGCTACACCTTC	CSAEKQGNYGYTF
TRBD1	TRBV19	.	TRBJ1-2	TGTGCCAGTAGTGTGGGACAGGGGAACTATGGCTACACCTTC	CASSVGQGNYGYTF
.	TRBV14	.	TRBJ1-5	TGTGCCAGCAGCCGTGCGAGTGGTCAGCCCCAGCATTTT	CASSRASGQPQHF
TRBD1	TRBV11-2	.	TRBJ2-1	TGTGCCAGCAGCTCCGGACAGGGGGGGCACAATGAGCAGTTCTTC	CASSSGQGGHNEQFF
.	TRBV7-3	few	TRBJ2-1	TGTGCCAGCAGCTTATATCGGACTACAAACAATGAGCAGTTCTTC	CASSLYRTTNNEQFF
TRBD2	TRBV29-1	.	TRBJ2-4	TGCAGCGTCCGAGCGGGAGGGAGAGACATTCAGTACTTC	CSVRAGGRDIQYF
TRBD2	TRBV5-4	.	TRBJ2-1	TGTGCCAGCAGCTTAACGACTAGCGGGAAAAATGAGCAGTTCTTC	CASSLTTSGKNEQFF
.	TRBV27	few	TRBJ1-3	TGTGCCAGCAGTTCCGGTGGAAACACCATATATTTT	CASSSGGNTIYF